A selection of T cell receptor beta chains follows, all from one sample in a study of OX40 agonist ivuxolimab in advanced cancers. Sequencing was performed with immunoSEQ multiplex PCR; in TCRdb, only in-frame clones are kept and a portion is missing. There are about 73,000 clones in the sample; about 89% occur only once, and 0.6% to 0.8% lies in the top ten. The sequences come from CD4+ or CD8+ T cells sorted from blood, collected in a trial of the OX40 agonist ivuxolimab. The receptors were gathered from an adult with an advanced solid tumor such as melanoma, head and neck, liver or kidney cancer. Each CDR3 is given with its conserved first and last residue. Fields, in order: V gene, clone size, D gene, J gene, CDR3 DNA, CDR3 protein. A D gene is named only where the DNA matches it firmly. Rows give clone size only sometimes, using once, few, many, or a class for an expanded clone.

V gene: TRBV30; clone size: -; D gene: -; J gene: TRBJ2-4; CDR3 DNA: TGTGCCTGGAGTCCGGGCCGTCGGTCGTACTTC; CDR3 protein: CAWSPGRRSYF
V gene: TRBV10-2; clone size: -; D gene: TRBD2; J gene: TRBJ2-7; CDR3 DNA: TGCGCCAGCTCTGATGGGGAGCGGGGGGGCCGTTTATACGAGCAGTACTTC; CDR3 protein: CASSDGERGGRLYEQYF
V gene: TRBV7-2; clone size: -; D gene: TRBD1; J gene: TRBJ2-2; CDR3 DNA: TGTGCCAGCAGCTTAGTCCAGGGACAGACCGGGGAGCTGTTTTTT; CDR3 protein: CASSLVQGQTGELFF
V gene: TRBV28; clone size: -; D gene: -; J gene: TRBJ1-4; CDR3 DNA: TGTGCCAGCAGTTTGCGCGGGCAGGGCAGTGAAAAACTGTTTTTT; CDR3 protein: CASSLRGQGSEKLFF
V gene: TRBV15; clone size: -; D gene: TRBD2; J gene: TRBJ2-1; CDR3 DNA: TGTGCCACCGGGGCCTTGGGAAGCGGGAGTCGGAATGAGCAGTTCTTC; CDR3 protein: CATGALGSGSRNEQFF
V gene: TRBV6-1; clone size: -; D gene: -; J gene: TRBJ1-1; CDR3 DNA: TGTGCCAGCAGGGAGCCGGGGGGTAGCACTGAAGCTTTCTTT; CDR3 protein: CASREPGGSTEAFF
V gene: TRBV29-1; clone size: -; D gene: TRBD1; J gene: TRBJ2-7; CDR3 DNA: TGCAGCGCAACAGGGGCCTACGAGCAGTACTTC; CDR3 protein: CSATGAYEQYF
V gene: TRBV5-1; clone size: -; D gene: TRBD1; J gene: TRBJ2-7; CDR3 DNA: TGCGCCAGCAGCCCGGGACAGCACGAGCAGTACTTC; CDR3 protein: CASSPGQHEQYF
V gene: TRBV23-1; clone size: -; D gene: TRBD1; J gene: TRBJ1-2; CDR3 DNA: TGCGCCAGCGGGGGGACAGGGAAAGAATATGGCTACACCTTC; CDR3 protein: CASGGTGKEYGYTF
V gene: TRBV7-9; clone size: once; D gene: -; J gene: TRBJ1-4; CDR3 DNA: TGTGCCAGCAGCCAGGACAGTGGTAATGAAAAACTGTTTTTT; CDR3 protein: CASSQDSGNEKLFF
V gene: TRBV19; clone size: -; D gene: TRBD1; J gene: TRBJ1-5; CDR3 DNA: TGTGCCAGTAGTCTCTGGGGACAGGGGGAAAGTCAGCCCCAGCATTTT; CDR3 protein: CASSLWGQGESQPQHF
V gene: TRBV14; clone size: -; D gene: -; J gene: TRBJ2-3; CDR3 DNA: TGTGCCAGCAGCCTCCCTTGGGGGGGGGCAAGCACAGATACGCAGTATTTT; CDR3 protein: CASSLPWGGASTDTQYF
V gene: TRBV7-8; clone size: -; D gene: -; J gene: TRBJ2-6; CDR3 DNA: TGTGCCAGCAGCTTAAGGTCATCCGGGGCCAACGTCCTGACTTTC; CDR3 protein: CASSLRSSGANVLTF
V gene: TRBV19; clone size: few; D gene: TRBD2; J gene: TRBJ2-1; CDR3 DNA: TGTGCCACCATGGAGCGGGGGGCTTCCTACAATGAGCAGTTCTTC; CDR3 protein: CATMERGASYNEQFF
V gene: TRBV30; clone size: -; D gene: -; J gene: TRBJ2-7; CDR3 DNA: TGTGCCTGGAGAGGACAGTCCTACGAGCAGTACTTC; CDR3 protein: CAWRGQSYEQYF